These T cell receptor beta chains were read from a single sample in a study of T cell responses to AZD1222 COVID-19 vaccine. The data were produced by immunoSEQ multiplex PCR, yet TCRdb's version contains in-frame clones alone and is incomplete. The table records approximately 81,000 clones, 80% to 95% of them present only once. The source was peripheral blood, collected on day 0 of MenACWY control vaccination. Receptors were obtained from an adult in good health. Each CDR3 is given with its conserved first and last residue. Fields, in order: V gene, clone size, J gene, D gene, CDR3 protein, CDR3 DNA. The D gene is left open where the match is weak. Not every row has a clone size; where given, it reads once, few, many or a size class.

v_gene: TRBV7-3
abundance: .
j_gene: TRBJ2-3
d_gene: TRBD2
CDR3aa: CASSSAASGKTDTQYF
CDR3nt: TGTGCCAGCAGCTCGGCCGCTAGCGGGAAGACAGATACGCAGTATTTT

v_gene: TRBV19
abundance: .
j_gene: TRBJ1-1
d_gene: .
CDR3aa: CASSPQLGEAFF
CDR3nt: TGTGCCAGTAGTCCCCAGTTGGGGGAAGCTTTCTTT

v_gene: TRBV24-1
abundance: .
j_gene: TRBJ1-2
d_gene: .
CDR3aa: CATSQGNGGYTF
CDR3nt: TGTGCCACCAGCCAGGGGAACGGGGGCTACACCTTC

v_gene: TRBV7-9
abundance: .
j_gene: TRBJ1-1
d_gene: TRBD1
CDR3aa: CASSSDREAEAFF
CDR3nt: TGTGCCAGCAGCTCTGACAGGGAGGCTGAAGCTTTCTTT

v_gene: TRBV19
abundance: .
j_gene: TRBJ1-3
d_gene: .
CDR3aa: CATGAMSGNTIYF
CDR3nt: TGTGCGACGGGGGCCATGTCTGGAAACACCATATATTTT

v_gene: TRBV28
abundance: .
j_gene: TRBJ2-3
d_gene: TRBD2
CDR3aa: CTSSSPASGRTDTQYF
CDR3nt: TGTACCAGCAGTTCCCCGGCTAGCGGGAGGACAGATACGCAGTATTTT

v_gene: TRBV6-2/TRBV6-3
abundance: .
j_gene: TRBJ1-5
d_gene: .
CDR3aa: CASSYSNGEQPQHF
CDR3nt: TGTGCCAGCAGTTACTCCAATGGGGAGCAGCCCCAGCATTTT

v_gene: TRBV6-5
abundance: .
j_gene: TRBJ2-3
d_gene: TRBD2
CDR3aa: CASTQRGGGTDTQYF
CDR3nt: TGTGCCAGCACCCAACGGGGGGGAGGCACAGATACGCAGTATTTT

v_gene: TRBV28
abundance: .
j_gene: TRBJ1-4
d_gene: .
CDR3aa: CASSSQLGEKLFF
CDR3nt: TGTGCCAGCAGCTCACAGCTTGGGGAAAAACTGTTTTTT

v_gene: TRBV20-1
abundance: few
j_gene: TRBJ2-3
d_gene: .
CDR3aa: CSASRSGSTDTQYF
CDR3nt: TGCAGTGCTAGTCGTAGCGGAAGCACAGATACGCAGTATTTT